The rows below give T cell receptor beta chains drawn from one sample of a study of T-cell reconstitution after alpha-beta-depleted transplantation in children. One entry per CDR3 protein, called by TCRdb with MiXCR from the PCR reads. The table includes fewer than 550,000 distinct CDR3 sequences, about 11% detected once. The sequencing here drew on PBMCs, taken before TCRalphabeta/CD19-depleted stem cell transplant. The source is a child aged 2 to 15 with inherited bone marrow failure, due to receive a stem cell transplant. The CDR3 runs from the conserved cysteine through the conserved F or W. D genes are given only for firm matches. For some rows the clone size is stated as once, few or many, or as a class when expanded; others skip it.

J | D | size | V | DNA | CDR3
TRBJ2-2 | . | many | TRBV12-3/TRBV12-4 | TGTGCCAGCAGTTTAGGGGGGTTCGGGGAGCTGTTTTTT | CASSLGGFGELFF
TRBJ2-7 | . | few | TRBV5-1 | TGCGCCAGCAGCTTACACAGGGGGGGAGTCTACGAGCAGTACTTC | CASSLHRGGVYEQYF
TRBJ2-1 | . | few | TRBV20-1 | TGCAGTGCTAGACCATTAGCGATTCGGTTCTTC | CSARPLAIRFF
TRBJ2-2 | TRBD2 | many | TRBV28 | TGTGCCACCCGCCCTTTAGCGGGAGTCGACACCGGGGAGCTGTTTTTT | CATRPLAGVDTGELFF
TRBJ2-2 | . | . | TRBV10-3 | TGTGCCGCCAGTGAGTACGGGGAGCTGTTTTTT | CAASEYGELFF
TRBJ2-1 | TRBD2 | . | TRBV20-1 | TGCAGTGCGGGACTAGCGGGAGCCAATGAGCAGTTCTTC | CSAGLAGANEQFF
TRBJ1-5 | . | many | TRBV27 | TGTGCCAGCAGCCCCTGGGGACGCAATCAGCCCCAGCATTTT | CASSPWGRNQPQHF
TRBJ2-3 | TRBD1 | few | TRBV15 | TGTGCCACCAGCCGGGCGTGGGACAGTCTCGTCACAGATACGCAGTATTTT | CATSRAWDSLVTDTQYF
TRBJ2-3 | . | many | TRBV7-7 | TGTGCCAGCAGCTTACGACGCAGGGCGCCCGGGGATACGCAGTATTTT | CASSLRRRAPGDTQYF
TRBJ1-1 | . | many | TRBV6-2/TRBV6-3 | TGTGCCAGCAGTTACCCCAGAGGAATGGTCACTGAAGCTTTCTTT | CASSYPRGMVTEAFF
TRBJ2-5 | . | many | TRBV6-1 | TGTGCCAGCAGGCCCGAGAGGGCTGGGGAGACCCAGTACTTC | CASRPERAGETQYF
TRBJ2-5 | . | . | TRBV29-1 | TGCAGCGTCGGTGCCGGCGGCCAACAAGAGACCCAGTACTTC | CSVGAGGQQETQYF
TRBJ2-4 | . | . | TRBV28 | TGTGCCAGCAGTCCGGGCGGGGCAGTTCAGTACTTC | CASSPGGAVQYF
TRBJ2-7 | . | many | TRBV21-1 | TGTGCCAGCAGCAACGGAAGCGGGGCAACCTACGAGCAGTACTTC | CASSNGSGATYEQYF
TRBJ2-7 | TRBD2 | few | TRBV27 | TGTGCCAGCAGTATAGTAGCGGGGGGATACTACGAGCAGTACTTC | CASSIVAGGYYEQYF
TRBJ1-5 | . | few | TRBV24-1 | TGTGCCACCAGTGATCCGACAGCCCCTTATCAGCCCCAGCATTTT | CATSDPTAPYQPQHF
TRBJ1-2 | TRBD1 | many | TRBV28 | TGTGCCAGCAGTTTGGGACAGGCTTGGGATGGCTACACCTTC | CASSLGQAWDGYTF
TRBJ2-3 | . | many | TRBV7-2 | TGTGCCAGCAGCTCCATACGGGGACCAAAAGCTTGGGGTACGCAGTATTTT | CASSSIRGPKAWGTQYF
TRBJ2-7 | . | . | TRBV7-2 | TGTGCCAGCAGCTTAGCGCGCGGTCTCACCTACGAGCAGTACTTC | CASSLARGLTYEQYF
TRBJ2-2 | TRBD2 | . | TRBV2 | TGTGCCAGCAGTGGTGTTAGCGGGAGGTTCACCGGGGAGCTGTTTTTT | CASSGVSGRFTGELFF
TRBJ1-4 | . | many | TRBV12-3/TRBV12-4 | TGTGCCAGCAGTTTAGCGCTCGGGGGCTTTGGTGAAAAACTGTTTTTT | CASSLALGGFGEKLFF
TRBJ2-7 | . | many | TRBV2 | TGTGCCAGCAGTGACCCTGCCTTACCCGCGGAGGGCCCCTACGAGCAGTACTTC | CASSDPALPAEGPYEQYF
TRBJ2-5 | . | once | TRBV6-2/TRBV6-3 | TGTGCCAGCAGCGGGGTCAGGTGGACGCGAGAGACCCAGTACTTC | CASSGVRWTRETQYF
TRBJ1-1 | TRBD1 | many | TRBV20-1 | TGCAGTGCTCTGAACTGGGACAGGGCTATGAACACTGAAGCTTTCTTT | CSALNWDRAMNTEAFF
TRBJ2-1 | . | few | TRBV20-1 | TGCAGTGCTAGCCGGGACATCGATGACAATGAGCAGTTCTTC | CSASRDIDDNEQFF
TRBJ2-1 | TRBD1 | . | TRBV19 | TGTGCCAGTAGTGGATCCGGGACAGTAAATGAGCAGTTCTTC | CASSGSGTVNEQFF
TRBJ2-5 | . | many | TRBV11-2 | TGTGCCAGCAGCTTAACTTCCCGGACAGCGGGTGGGTTCCAAGAGACCCAGTACTTC | CASSLTSRTAGGFQETQYF
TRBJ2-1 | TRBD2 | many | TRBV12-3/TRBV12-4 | TGTGCCAGCACCCCGCCAGCGGGAGGGCGGGTTGAGCAGTTCTTC | CASTPPAGGRVEQFF
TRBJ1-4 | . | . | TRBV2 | TGTGCCAGCATAACGGGCCAGCGGGATGAAAAACTGTTTTTT | CASITGQRDEKLFF
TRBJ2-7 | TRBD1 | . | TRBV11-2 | TGTGCCAGCAGCTTAGTCCCTCTGACAGGGGTCTCCTCCTACGAGCAGTACTTC | CASSLVPLTGVSSYEQYF
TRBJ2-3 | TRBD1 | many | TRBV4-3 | TGCGCCAGCAGCCTAGGACAGGCGACAGATACGCAGTATTTT | CASSLGQATDTQYF
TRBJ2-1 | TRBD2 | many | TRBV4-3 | TGCGCCAGCAGCCAAGACTGGCGGGAGCTCTACAATGAGCAGTTCTTC | CASSQDWRELYNEQFF
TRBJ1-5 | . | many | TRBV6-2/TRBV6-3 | TGTGCCAGCAGGCGACAGTCGAAGAATCAGCCCCAGCATTTT | CASRRQSKNQPQHF
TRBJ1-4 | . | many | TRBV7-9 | TGTGCCAGCAGCTTAGGGACGAACCTAGGGGAAAAACTGTTTTTT | CASSLGTNLGEKLFF
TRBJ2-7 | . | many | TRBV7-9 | TGTGCCAGCAGCTTAGGATCTGGGGAGCAGTACTTC | CASSLGSGEQYF
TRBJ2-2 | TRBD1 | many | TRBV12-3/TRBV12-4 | TGTGCCAGCACTCGGGACAGGGCCGCCGGGGAGCTGTTTTTT | CASTRDRAAGELFF
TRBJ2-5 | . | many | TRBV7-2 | TGTGCCAGCAGCTTGGAGACCCAGTACTTC | CASSLETQYF
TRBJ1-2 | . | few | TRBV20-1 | TGCAGTGCTAGAGATCCCCGGCGGGCTAACTATGGCTACACCTTC | CSARDPRRANYGYTF
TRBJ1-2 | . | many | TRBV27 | TGTGCCAGCAGTTTGTTCCCAAGATTTAACTATGGCTACACCTTC | CASSLFPRFNYGYTF
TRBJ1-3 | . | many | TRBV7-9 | TGTGCCAGCAGCTTCTTTGGAAACACCATATATTTT | CASSFFGNTIYF
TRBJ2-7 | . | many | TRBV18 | TGTGCCAGCTCAGTAGGGGGGGCCTACGAGCAGTACTTC | CASSVGGAYEQYF